Here is one T cell receptor beta chain with its context. The sample comes from a study of blood T cell repertoires in COVID-19. At the level of the study: Italy, Spain and the United States were the sources of the convalescent and acute COVID-19 samples.

The method was immunoSEQ multiplex PCR; TCRdb's version includes in-frame clones alone and lacks a portion of them. The table shows approximately 120,000 clones, with about 85% occurring only once. After removal of 6 bases from V and 8 bases from J, the junction contained 14 bases not matched to a gene. Germline CDR1 and CDR2: MDHEN and SYDVKM. CDR3 size: 16 residues. The chain has TRBV28 and TRBJ1-1; 11 bases fit TRBD1. This receptor was obtained from a human donor in a cohort sampled during active COVID-19. Material for sequencing was peripheral blood. The CDR3 sequence is CASSQAGTGGGVEAFF. The CDR3, as DNA: TGTGCCAGCAGCCAGGCCGGGACAGGGGGGGGAGTGGAAGCTTTCTTT.